This TCR beta chain was sequenced during a study of CD8 T cells in ankylosing spondylitis. Study-wide points: Characteristic, it appeared, of ankylosing spondylitis blood was a TCR beta motif of several highly homologous variants. Prior work had noted some motif variants in reactive arthritis blood and synovial fluid.

Comments on this clonotype: Its target is not known.

TCRdb ran MiXCR on the 5' RACE reads and lists one entry per CDR3 protein. Of 750,000 to 850,000 distinct CDR3 sequences detected, roughly 12% appear once; the ten largest clones hold roughly 0.51%. V lost 0 bases and J lost 2, with 9 bases in between. In germline, CDR1 is SGDLS, CDR2 YYNGEE. The CDR3 has 15 residues. This sequence joins TRBV9 and TRBJ1-5; D is uncertain. This TCR came from a male donor with ankylosing spondylitis. Sequenced sample: blood, either unsorted or a sorted T cell fraction (not recorded which). CDR3 nucleotides: TGTGCCAGCAGCGTAGCTCCAACAGGCAATCAGCCCCAGCATTTT. This codes for CASSVAPTGNQPQHF. The whole variable domain, filled in from reference TRBV9 and TRBJ1-5, reads DSGVTQTPKHLITATGQRVTLRCSPRSGDLSVYWYQQSLDQGLQFLIQYYNGEERAKGNILERFSAQQFPDLHSELNLSSLELGDSALYFCASSVAPTGNQPQHFGDGTRLSIL.